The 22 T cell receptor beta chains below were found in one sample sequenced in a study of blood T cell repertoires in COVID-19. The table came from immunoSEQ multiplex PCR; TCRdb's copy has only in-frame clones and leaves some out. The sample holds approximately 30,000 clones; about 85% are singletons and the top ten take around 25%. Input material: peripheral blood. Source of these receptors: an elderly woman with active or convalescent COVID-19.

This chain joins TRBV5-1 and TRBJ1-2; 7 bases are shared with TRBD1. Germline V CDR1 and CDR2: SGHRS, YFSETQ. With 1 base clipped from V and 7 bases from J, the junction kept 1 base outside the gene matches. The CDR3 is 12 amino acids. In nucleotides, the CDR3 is TGCGCCAGCAGCTTGTACAGGGGTGGCTACACCTTC. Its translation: CASSLYRGGYTF.

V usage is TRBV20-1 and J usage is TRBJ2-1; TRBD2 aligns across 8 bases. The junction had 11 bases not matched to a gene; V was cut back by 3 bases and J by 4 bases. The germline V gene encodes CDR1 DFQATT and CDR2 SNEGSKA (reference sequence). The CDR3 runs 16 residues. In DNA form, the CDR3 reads TGCAGTGCTAGTAGCCCACGGGGGGGCCTTTACAATGAGCAGTTCTTC. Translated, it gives CSASSPRGGLYNEQFF.

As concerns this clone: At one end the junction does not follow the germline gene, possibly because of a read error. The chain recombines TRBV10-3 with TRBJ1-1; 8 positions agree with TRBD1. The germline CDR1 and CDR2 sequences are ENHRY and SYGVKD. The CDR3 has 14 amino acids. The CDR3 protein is CAVSRDRGGTEAFF. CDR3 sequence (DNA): TGTGCCGTCAGCCGAGACAGGGGTGGCACTGAAGCTTTCTTT.

This chain's CDR3 is CASRRTPDSNQPQHF. DNA for the CDR3: TGTGCCAGCAGGCGGACACCGGATAGCAATCAGCCCCAGCATTTT. V and J are TRBV6-5 and TRBJ1-5, with D possibly being TRBD1 (5 bases). Germline V gene lookup returns CDR1 MNHEY and CDR2 SVGAGI. The CDR3 has 15 amino acids. V was clipped by 6 bases and J by 0 bases, with 12 bases between them.

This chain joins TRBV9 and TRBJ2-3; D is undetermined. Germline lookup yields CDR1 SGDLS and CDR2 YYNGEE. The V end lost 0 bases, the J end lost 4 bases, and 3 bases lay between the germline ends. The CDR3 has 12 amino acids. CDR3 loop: CASSVAADTQYF. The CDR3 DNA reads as TGTGCCAGCAGCGTAGCGGCAGATACGCAGTATTTT. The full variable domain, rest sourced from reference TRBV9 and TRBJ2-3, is DSGVTQTPKHLITATGQRVTLRCSPRSGDLSVYWYQQSLDQGLQFLIQYYNGEERAKGNILERFSAQQFPDLHSELNLSSLELGDSALYFCASSVAADTQYFGPGTRLTVL.

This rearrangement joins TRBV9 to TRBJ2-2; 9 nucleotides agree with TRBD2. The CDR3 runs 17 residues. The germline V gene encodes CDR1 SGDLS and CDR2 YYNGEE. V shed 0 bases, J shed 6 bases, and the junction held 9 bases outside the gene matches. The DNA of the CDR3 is TGTGCCAGCAGCGTAGCTAAGGCGGGGGGGCTTCCCGGGGAGCTGTTTTTT. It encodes CASSVAKAGGLPGELFF.

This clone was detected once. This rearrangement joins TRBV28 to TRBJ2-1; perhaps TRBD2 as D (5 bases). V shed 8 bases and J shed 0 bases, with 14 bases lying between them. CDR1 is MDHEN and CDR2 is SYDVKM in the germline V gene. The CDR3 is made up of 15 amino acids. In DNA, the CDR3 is TGTGCCAGCTCTCTGGTTGGGAGCTCCTACAATGAGCAGTTCTTC. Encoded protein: CASSLVGSSYNEQFF.

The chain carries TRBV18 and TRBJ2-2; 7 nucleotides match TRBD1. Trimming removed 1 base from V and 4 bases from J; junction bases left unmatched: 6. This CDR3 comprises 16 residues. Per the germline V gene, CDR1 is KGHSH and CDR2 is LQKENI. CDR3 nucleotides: TGTGCCAGCTCACCACAGGGGACAGTGCCCACCGGGGAGCTGTTTTTT. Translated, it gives CASSPQGTVPTGELFF. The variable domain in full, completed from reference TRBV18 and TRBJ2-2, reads NAGVMQNPRHLVRRRGQEARLRCSPMKGHSHVYWYRQLPEEGLKFMVYLQKENIIDESGMPKERFSAEFPKEGPSILRIQQVVRGDSAAYFCASSPQGTVPTGELFFGEGSRLTVL.

The CDR3 DNA is TGTGCCAGCAGCGTAGCAAACGGGGGTCAGCCCCAGCATTTT. Amino acids: CASSVANGGQPQHF. V usage is TRBV9 and J usage is TRBJ1-5, with a weak D call TRBD1 (5 bases). The V gene lost 0 bases and the J gene lost 6 bases, with 10 bases spanning the gap. Germline values: CDR1 SGDLS, CDR2 YYNGEE. There are 14 residues in the CDR3.

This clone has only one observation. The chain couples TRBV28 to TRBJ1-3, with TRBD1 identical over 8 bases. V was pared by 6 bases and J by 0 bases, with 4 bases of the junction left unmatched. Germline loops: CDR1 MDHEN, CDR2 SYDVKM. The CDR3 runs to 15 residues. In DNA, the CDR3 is TGTGCCAGCAGGTTACAGGGGGTCTCTGGAAACACCATATATTTT. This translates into CASRLQGVSGNTIYF.

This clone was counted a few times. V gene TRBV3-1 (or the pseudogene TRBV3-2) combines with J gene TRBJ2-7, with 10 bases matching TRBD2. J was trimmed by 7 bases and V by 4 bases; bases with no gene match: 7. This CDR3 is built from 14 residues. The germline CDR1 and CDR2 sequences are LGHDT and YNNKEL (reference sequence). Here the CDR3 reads CASSPTSGAAEQYF. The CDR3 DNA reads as TGTGCCAGCAGCCCAACTAGCGGGGCGGCAGAGCAGTACTTC.

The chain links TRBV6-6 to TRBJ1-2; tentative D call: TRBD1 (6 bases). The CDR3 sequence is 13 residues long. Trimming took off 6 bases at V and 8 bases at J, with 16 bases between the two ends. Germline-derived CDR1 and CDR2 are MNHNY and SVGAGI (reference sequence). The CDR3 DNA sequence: TGTGCCAGCAGCCTGGACAGCCTAGTAGGCTACACCTTC. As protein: CASSLDSLVGYTF.

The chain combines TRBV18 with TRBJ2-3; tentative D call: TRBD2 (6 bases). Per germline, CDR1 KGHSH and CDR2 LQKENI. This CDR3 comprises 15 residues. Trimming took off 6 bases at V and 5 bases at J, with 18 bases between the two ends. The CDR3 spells CASSLGGALKDTQYF. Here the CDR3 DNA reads TGTGCCAGCTCCCTTGGCGGGGCGCTAAAAGATACGCAGTATTTT.

The CDR3 here is CANSEGGIDTQYF. CDR3 sequence (DNA): TGTGCCAACTCCGAGGGGGGGATAGATACGCAGTATTTT. The J gene is TRBJ2-3, the V gene TRBV11-2, with D possibly matching TRBD2 (7 bases). V shed 10 bases and J shed 5 bases, with 16 bases lying between them. The CDR3 length is 13 residues. The germline V gene encodes CDR1 SGHAT and CDR2 FQNNGV.

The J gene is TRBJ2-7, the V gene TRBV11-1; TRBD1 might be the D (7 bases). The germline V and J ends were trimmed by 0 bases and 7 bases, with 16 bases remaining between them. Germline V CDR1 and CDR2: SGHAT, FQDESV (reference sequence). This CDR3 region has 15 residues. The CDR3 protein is CASSLALGQEGEQYF. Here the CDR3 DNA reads TGTGCCAGCAGCTTAGCTCTCGGACAGGAGGGTGAGCAGTACTTC.

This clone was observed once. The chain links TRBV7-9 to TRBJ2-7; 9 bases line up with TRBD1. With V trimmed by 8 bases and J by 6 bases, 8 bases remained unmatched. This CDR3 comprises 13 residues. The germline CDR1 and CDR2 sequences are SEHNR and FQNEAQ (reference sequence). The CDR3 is CASLGQGRSEQYF. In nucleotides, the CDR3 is TGTGCCAGCTTGGGACAGGGCAGATCCGAGCAGTACTTC.

The CDR3 sequence: CASSNRGEGDYGYTF. DNA for the CDR3: TGCGCCAGCAGCAACCGGGGGGAGGGAGACTATGGCTACACCTTC. This chain connects TRBV5-1 to TRBJ1-2; a possible D gene is TRBD1 (5 bases). This CDR3 spans 15 amino acids. The V gene lost 4 bases and the J gene lost 3 bases, with 16 bases spanning the gap. Germline CDR1 and CDR2: SGHRS and YFSETQ. Together with reference TRBV5-1 and TRBJ1-2, the CDR3 gives the full variable domain: KAGVTQTPRYLIKTRGQQVTLSCSPISGHRSVSWYQQTPGQGLQFLFEYFSETQRNKGNFPGRFSGRQFSNSRSEMNVSTLELGDSALYLCASSNRGEGDYGYTFGSGTRLTVV.

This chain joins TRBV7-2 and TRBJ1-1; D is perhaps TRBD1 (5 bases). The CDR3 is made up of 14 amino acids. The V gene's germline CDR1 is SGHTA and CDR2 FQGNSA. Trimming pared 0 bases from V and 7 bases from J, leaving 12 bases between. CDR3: CASSLALGGVEAFF. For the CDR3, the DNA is TGTGCCAGCAGCTTAGCCCTGGGGGGGGTTGAAGCTTTCTTT.

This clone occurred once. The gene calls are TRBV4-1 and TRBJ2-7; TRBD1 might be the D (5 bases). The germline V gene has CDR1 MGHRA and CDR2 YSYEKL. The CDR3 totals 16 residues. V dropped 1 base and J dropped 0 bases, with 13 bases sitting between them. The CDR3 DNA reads TGCGCCAGCAGCCAAGGCTTTGCAGGGATCTCCTACGAGCAGTACTTC. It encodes CASSQGFAGISYEQYF.

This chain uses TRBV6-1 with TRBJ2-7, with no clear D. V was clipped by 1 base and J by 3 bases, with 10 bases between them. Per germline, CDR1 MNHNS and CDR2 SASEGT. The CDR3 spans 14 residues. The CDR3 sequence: CASSEVVTYYEQYF. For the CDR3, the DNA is TGTGCCAGCAGTGAAGTAGTGACATACTACGAGCAGTACTTC.

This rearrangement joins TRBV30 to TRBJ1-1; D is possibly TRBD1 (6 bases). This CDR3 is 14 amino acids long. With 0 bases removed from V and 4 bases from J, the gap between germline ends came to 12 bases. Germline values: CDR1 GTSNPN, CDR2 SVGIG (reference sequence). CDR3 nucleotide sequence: TGTGCCTGGAGTGTACTGGGGGGGCGCACTGAAGCTTTCTTT. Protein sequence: CAWSVLGGRTEAFF.

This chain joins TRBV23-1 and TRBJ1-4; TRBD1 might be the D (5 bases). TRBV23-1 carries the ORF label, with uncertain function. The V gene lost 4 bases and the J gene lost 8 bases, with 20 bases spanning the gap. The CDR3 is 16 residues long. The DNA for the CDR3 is TGCGCCAGCAGTCGGCCCTCGGGAGGGGTTGAAGAAAAACTGTTTTTT. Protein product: CASSRPSGGVEEKLFF.